The TCR beta chain described here comes from a study of T cell responses to AZD1222 COVID-19 vaccine. Trimming shortened V by 1 base and J by 11 bases, and 8 bases separated the two germline ends. The CDR3 loop spans 11 amino acids. Germline CDR1 SEHNR, CDR2 FQNEAQ (reference sequence). Profiling relied on immunoSEQ multiplex PCR, and the TCRdb table lists in-frame clones only, not all of them. The sample has some 150,000 clones; around 90% are singletons. Study-wide points: Spike regions recognized by vaccine-associated CD4 TCRs spanned the protein, led by 160-218 and 743-854.

Concerning this clone: Its antigen is not identified.

The specimen was peripheral blood, collected 28 days after the second dose of the MenACWY control vaccine. The chain is built from TRBV7-9 and TRBJ1-1; D remains ambiguous. This clonotype was sampled from an adult who received the MenACWY meningococcal vaccine as a control. The CDR3, as DNA: TGTGCCAGCAGCTTAGGTCGCGGGGCTTTCTTT. Residues: CASSLGRGAFF.